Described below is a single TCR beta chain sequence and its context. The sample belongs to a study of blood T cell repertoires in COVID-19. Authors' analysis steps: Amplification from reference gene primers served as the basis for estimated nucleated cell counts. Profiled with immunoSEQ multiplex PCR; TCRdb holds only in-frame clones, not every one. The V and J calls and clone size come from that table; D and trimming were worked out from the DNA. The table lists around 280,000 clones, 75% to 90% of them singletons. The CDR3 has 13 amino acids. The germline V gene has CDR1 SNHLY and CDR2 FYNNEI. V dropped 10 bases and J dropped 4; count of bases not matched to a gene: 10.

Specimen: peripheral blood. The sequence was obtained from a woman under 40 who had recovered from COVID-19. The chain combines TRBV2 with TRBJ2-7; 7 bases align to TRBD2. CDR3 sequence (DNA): TGTGCCACCCTCTTGGAGCGGGGTTACGAGCAGTACTTC. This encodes CATLLERGYEQYF. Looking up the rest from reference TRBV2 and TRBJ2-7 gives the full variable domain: EPEVTQTPSHQVTQMGQEVILRCVPISNHLYFYWYRQILGQKVEFLVSFYNNEISEKSEIFDDQFSVERPDGSNFTLKIRSTKLEDSAMYFCATLLERGYEQYFGPGTRLTVT.